This TCR beta chain was sequenced during a study of CD8 T cells in ankylosing spondylitis. V shed 1 base and J shed 1 base, with 16 bases lying between them. The CDR3 runs 17 residues. Looked up from germline, CDR1 is KGHSH and CDR2 is LQKENI. This clonotype showed up just a few times. From the 5' RACE reads, TCRdb called clonotypes with MiXCR, one entry per CDR3 protein. The sample carries under 130,000 distinct CDR3 sequences, less than 25% recorded once. The sample comprised synovial fluid, either unsorted or a sorted T cell fraction (not recorded which). This clonotype originated in a male donor with ankylosing spondylitis. V gene TRBV18 combines with J gene TRBJ1-1; D may be TRBD1 (6 bases). The CDR3 DNA sequence: TGTGCCAGCTCACCACGTGTAGGGGGGGGATGGAACACTGAAGCTTTCTTT. Its translation: CASSPRVGGGWNTEAFF.